This is a list of T cell receptor beta chains from one sample in a study of cytomegalovirus exposure and HLA in healthy donors. TCRdb's copy holds only in-frame clones and misses some; the assay was immunoSEQ multiplex PCR. The sample holds roughly 57,000 clones. The sample comprised PBMCs. The receptors were gathered from a man between 18 and 35 years old in good health and CMV-seropositive. CDR3s include the opening cysteine and the closing phenylalanine or tryptophan. The D gene is left open where the match is weak. Part of the rows lack a size; the others show once, few, many or a class for expanded clones.

D gene,J gene,clone size,V gene,CDR3 DNA,CDR3 protein
NA,TRBJ1-3,NA,TRBV5-8,TGTGCCAGCAGCCCGAGACTTGGGAACACCATATATTTT,CASSPRLGNTIYF
NA,TRBJ2-7,NA,TRBV5-6,TGTGCCAGCAGCTTGGGCCAAGGCAGCAGGGAGCAGTACTTC,CASSLGQGSREQYF
TRBD2,TRBJ2-1,NA,TRBV2,TGTGCCAGCAGTGAAAAAGGGACTAGCGGGCGGTGGGGGTACAATGAGCAGTTCTTC,CASSEKGTSGRWGYNEQFF
NA,TRBJ2-5,NA,TRBV5-1,TGCGCCAGCAGCGGAACAGGGTTAAAGACCCAGTACTTC,CASSGTGLKTQYF
TRBD1,TRBJ2-7,NA,TRBV6-5,TGTGCCAGCAGCTACAAAAGGGGCAGGGGGTACGAGCAGTACTTC,CASSYKRGRGYEQYF
TRBD1,TRBJ2-5,NA,TRBV28,TGTGCCAGCAGCTCCGGGACAGGGGTTCGGGAGACCCAGTACTTC,CASSSGTGVRETQYF
TRBD2,TRBJ2-1,NA,TRBV27,TGTGCCAGCAGTTTATGGACTAGATCAAACTCCTACAATGAGCAGTTCTTC,CASSLWTRSNSYNEQFF
TRBD2,TRBJ2-1,NA,TRBV19,TGTGCCAGTAGTATGACTAGCGGGTCCTACAATGAGCAGTTCTTC,CASSMTSGSYNEQFF
TRBD2,TRBJ2-2,NA,TRBV10-3,TGTGCCATCAGTGAATCGGGACTAGCGGGAGTGAACACCGGGGAGCTGTTTTTT,CAISESGLAGVNTGELFF
NA,TRBJ1-1,NA,TRBV5-4,TGTGCCAGCAGCCCGGACAGTTCTACTGAAGCTTTCTTT,CASSPDSSTEAFF
TRBD1,TRBJ2-1,NA,TRBV28,TGTGCCAGCAGCCGTGTGGACAGGGGGAATGAGCAGTTCTTC,CASSRVDRGNEQFF
NA,TRBJ1-1,medium-sized,TRBV10-1,TGCGCCAGCAGTGAAGGCCAGGGCACTGAAGCTTTCTTT,CASSEGQGTEAFF
NA,TRBJ2-2,NA,TRBV5-4,TGTGCCAGCAGCTTGGCCGTACAGATTAACACCGGGGAGCTGTTTTTT,CASSLAVQINTGELFF
TRBD1,TRBJ1-6,NA,TRBV11-2,TGTGCCAGCAGCTTAGATGACAGGGGTGATTCACCCCTCCACTTT,CASSLDDRGDSPLHF